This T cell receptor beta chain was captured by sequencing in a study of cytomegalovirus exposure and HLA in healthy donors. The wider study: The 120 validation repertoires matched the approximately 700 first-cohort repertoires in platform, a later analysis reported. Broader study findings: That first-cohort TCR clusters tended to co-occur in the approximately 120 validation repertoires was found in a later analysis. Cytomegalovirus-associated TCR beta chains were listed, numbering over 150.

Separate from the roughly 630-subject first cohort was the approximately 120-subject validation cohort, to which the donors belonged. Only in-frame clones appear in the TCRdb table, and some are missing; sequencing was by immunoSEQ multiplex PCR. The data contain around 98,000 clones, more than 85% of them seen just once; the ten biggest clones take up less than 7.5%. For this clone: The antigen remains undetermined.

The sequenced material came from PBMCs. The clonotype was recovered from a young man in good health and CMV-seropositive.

This CDR3 reads CASSYGRRVQPQHF. The CDR3 DNA reads TGTGCCAGCAGCTACGGACGGAGGGTTCAGCCCCAGCATTTT. V usage is TRBV7-2 and J usage is TRBJ1-5; no firm D call. CDR1 SGHTA and CDR2 FQGNSA come from the germline V gene. Trimming pared 4 bases from V and 6 bases from J, leaving 13 bases between. This CDR3 comprises 14 residues. The full variable domain, with the rest looked up from reference TRBV7-2 and TRBJ1-5, is GAGVSQSPSNKVTEKGKDVELRCDPISGHTALYWYRQSLGQGLEFLIYFQGNSAPDKSGLPSDRFSAERTGGSVSTLTIQRTQQEDSAVYLCASSYGRRVQPQHFGDGTRLSIL.